The rows below give T cell receptor beta chains drawn from one sample of a study of T cell changes during pregnancy in multiple sclerosis. TCRdb keeps only in-frame clones here, not all; method: immunoSEQ multiplex PCR. The table has almost 65,000 clones, about 90% seen once. Sequenced material: peripheral blood, taken in the first trimester of pregnancy. The source of these receptors is a female donor with multiple sclerosis, enrolled in a pregnancy study. Each CDR3 is given without its conserved first and last residue.

TRBV2,TRBJ2-4,ASSGQGAAKNIQY
TRBV7-2,TRBJ1-2,ASSFSGTGGTANYGYT
TRBV11-1,TRBJ2-7,ASSPTSGRPREQY
TRBV6-5,TRBJ1-5,ASSYGQGVQPQH
TRBV5-1,TRBJ2-5,ASSLYREGETQY
TRBV9,TRBJ2-3,ASSTMTSSTDTQY
TRBV29-1,TRBJ2-7,SVAGPTSYEQY
TRBV9,TRBJ2-4,ASSVGPGLAGVGDIQY
TRBV27,TRBJ2-7,ASSFPTGLTYEQY
TRBV5-3,TRBJ2-3,ARNEVRETDTQY
TRBV27,TRBJ1-1,ASRTVGNTEAF
TRBV7-3,TRBJ2-1,ASSSGGSSYNEQF
TRBV9,TRBJ1-2,ASSVEGREIYGYT
TRBV7-9,TRBJ1-5,ASSPRDGDQPQH
TRBV30,TRBJ1-2,AWIEVGYGYT
TRBV5-1,TRBJ2-2,ASSLFPPGTGGAGELF
TRBV5-6,TRBJ1-2,ASALPGPTYGYT
TRBV7-9,TRBJ1-1,ASSPAGINTEAF
TRBV10-3,TRBJ2-1,AISESMGGGGSYNEQF
TRBV13,TRBJ2-3,ASSLEEERDTQY
TRBV30,TRBJ2-3,AWSKGADTQY
TRBV9,TRBJ2-1,ASSLTLNSGHLLNEQF
TRBV28,TRBJ1-2,ASSENRGRNYGYT
TRBV2,TRBJ2-2,ASSERGLGPTGELF
TRBV28,TRBJ2-1,ASSFSREQF
TRBV7-9,TRBJ2-7,ASSLYTGGSKSSYEQY
TRBV7-9,TRBJ1-1,ASSLIQGPEAF
TRBV28,TRBJ1-1,ASSPFNSRGVTEAF
TRBV29-1,TRBJ2-7,SVVRETSYEQY
TRBV19,TRBJ1-2,ASSIGPADGYT
TRBV6-5,TRBJ1-1,ASSSTGVTEAF
TRBV21-1,TRBJ1-3,ASSKARLILSGNTIY
TRBV5-1,TRBJ2-7,ASSLSGTGREQY
TRBV10-1,TRBJ2-5,ASSESRTSGSRPQETQY
TRBV9,TRBJ1-3,ASSALTGSGNTIY
TRBV14,TRBJ2-1,ASSQDSERALSYNEQF
TRBV18,TRBJ1-1,ASSPYKRLNTEAF
TRBV18,TRBJ2-3,ASSPLLQRGTTDTQY
TRBV27,TRBJ2-7,ASRQGVREQY
TRBV6-4,TRBJ2-3,ASSESETDTQY
TRBV21-1,TRBJ2-1,ASSKDSASGNFNEQF
TRBV27,TRBJ2-7,ASSLSNPTAYEQY
TRBV4-3,TRBJ1-4,ASSQDLYGVRL
TRBV5-4,TRBJ1-1,ASSSETGRNTEAF
TRBV19,TRBJ2-4,ASSILVGVGKNIQY
TRBV13,TRBJ2-7,ASSPPQGSRDEQY
TRBV19,TRBJ1-2,ASSPRDRGGYT
TRBV19,TRBJ1-5,ASSSGRGKGNQPQH
TRBV4-3,TRBJ2-3,ASSQRAGVGDTQY
TRBV19,TRBJ1-2,ASTVHPGGDYGYT
TRBV7-2,TRBJ1-5,ASSPPGTRFGNQPQH
TRBV6-5,TRBJ1-6,ASSYGPTSPLH
TRBV7-2,TRBJ2-3,ASSVLAGGSTDTQY
TRBV27,TRBJ1-5,ASSAIRGQPQH
TRBV5-5,TRBJ2-3,ASSLGLLGYTDTQY